This T cell receptor (beta chain) is from a study of identifying expanded T cells in peripheral blood. Concerning this clone: Its specificity is not known.

During the collection period, no donor immune events like infections were recorded. Here immunoSEQ multiplex PCR was the method, and the copy in TCRdb shows in-frame clones only, minus some. The sample records about 100,000 clones, around 90% being singletons. V was clipped by 4 bases and J by 8 bases; unmatched bases: 9. The length of the CDR3 is 15 residues. Germline CDR1 is SGHVS and CDR2 is FNYEAQ. The study's findings and limits: Technical replicates showed approximately 1.2 changed clones; two weeks approximately 15; four weeks 19. Clone count variance between roughly 2-week samples rose with total template count.

The TCR sequence derives from a person aged 18 to 75 in good health. The sample consisted of blood. The rearrangement uses TRBV7-6 and TRBJ1-4, with 8 bases fitting TRBD1. In DNA form, the CDR3 reads TGTGCCAGCAGCTACACGACAGGGGAGGGAGAAAAACTGTTTTTT. Translation gives CASSYTTGEGEKLFF. The full variable domain, with the rest looked up from reference TRBV7-6 and TRBJ1-4, is GAGVSQSPRYKVTKRGQDVALRCDPISGHVSLYWYRQALGQGPEFLTYFNYEAQQDKSGLPNDRFSAERPEGSISTLTIQRTEQRDSAMYRCASSYTTGEGEKLFFGSGTQLSVL.